The 23 T cell receptor beta chains below come from one sample, sequenced in a study of T cells in Graves' hyperthyroidism and ophthalmopathy. RNA transcripts were the template for amplifying TCR beta CDR3 regions. First-round RT-PCR targeting the TCR CDR3 was performed with the HTBI primer set. TCRdb re-called the multiplex PCR reads with MiXCR, one entry per CDR3 protein. This sample carries 350,000 to 450,000 distinct CDR3 sequences, approximately 14% of them seen once, and the ten largest clones take roughly 9.6%. Sequenced sample: blood. These receptors all come from a woman aged 55-70 years with Graves' hyperthyroidism.

This clonotype was found many times. The CDR3 loop is CSARMGTVNTEAFF. The CDR3 coding sequence is TGCAGTGCTAGAATGGGGACAGTGAACACTGAAGCTTTCTTT. The J gene is TRBJ1-1, the V gene TRBV20-1; 7 positions match TRBD1. Germline V gives CDR1 DFQATT, CDR2 SNEGSKA (reference sequence). V was pared by 2 bases and J by 0 bases, with 3 bases of the junction left unmatched. This CDR3 contains 14 residues.

The table lists this clonotype with many counts. This chain joins TRBV6-2 or TRBV6-3 and TRBJ2-5; 9 bases line up with TRBD1. Trimming cost V 6 bases and J 3 bases; bases outside gene matches: 5. CDR3 length: 14 amino acids. Germline V gives CDR1 MNHEY, CDR2 SVGEGT. The CDR3 nucleotides read TGTGCCAGCAGGAGAGGGACAGGGAAAGAGACCCAGTACTTC. As protein: CASRRGTGKETQYF.

This clonotype appeared many times. V gene TRBV28 combines with J gene TRBJ2-7; TRBD2 aligns across 8 bases. Germline CDR1 MDHEN, CDR2 SYDVKM. J lost 2 bases, V lost 7 bases, and 13 bases had no gene match. This CDR3 region has 16 residues. CDR3 protein: CASNPGGVAGTYEQYF. CDR3 DNA: TGTGCCAGCAACCCGGGGGGGGTAGCGGGCACCTACGAGCAGTACTTC.

The chain couples TRBV29-1 to TRBJ1-2, with TRBD1 as a possible D gene (5 bases). CDR3 length: 12 residues. Per germline, CDR1 SQVTM and CDR2 ANQGSEA. Deletions cut 7 bases from V and 1 base from J, with 10 bases between. CDR3 nucleotide sequence: TGCAGCGCGGACAACCTTAACTATGGCTACACCTTC. It is translated as CSADNLNYGYTF.

Comment on this clonotype: The limits of the CDR3 on the DNA are not certain, so only TCRdb's listed CDR3 is given. The chain employs TRBV11-2 and TRBJ1-2; TRBD1 was called by the table and not checked on the DNA. Termini included, the CDR3 measures 20 amino acids. Germline-derived CDR1 and CDR2 are SGHAT and FQNNGV. CDR3 in amino acids: CASSYYWGEQDFGPAGSYTF.

This clonotype has ten or more counts. V is TRBV12-3 or TRBV12-4 and J is TRBJ1-6, with 10 positions matching TRBD1. Trimming removed 6 bases from V and 11 bases from J; junction bases left unmatched: 7. The CDR3 contains 14 residues. The CDR3 nucleotides are TGTGCCAGCAGGGACCGGGACAGGGGTACACCCCTCCACTTT. Residues: CASRDRDRGTPLHF.

The rearrangement joins TRBV29-1 to TRBJ1-4; D might be TRBD1 (5 bases). The germline V gene encodes CDR1 SQVTM and CDR2 ANQGSEA. The CDR3 extends over 13 amino acids. V was shortened by 4 bases and J by 0 bases, with 6 bases between the two germline ends. The CDR3 DNA is TGCAGCGTTGCAGGGTCAACTAATGAAAAACTGTTTTTT. This encodes CSVAGSTNEKLFF.

The chain has TRBV5-1 and TRBJ2-7; D is unclear. The CDR3 runs to 14 residues. CDR1 and CDR2 (germline): SGHRS, YFSETQ. Between the trimmed V and J ends, which lost 0 bases and 7 bases, there was a span of 14 bases. The CDR3 DNA follows: TGCGCCAGCAGCTTGGACCTGCCTCAGGATGAGCAGTACTTC. Protein sequence: CASSLDLPQDEQYF.

In its sample, this clonotype was seen many times. The rearrangement links TRBV12-3 or TRBV12-4 to TRBJ2-3; D might be TRBD1 (8 bases). This CDR3 is built from 15 residues. Trimming removed 6 bases at V and 3 bases at J, with 16 bases between. This chain's CDR3 is CASRPDRGGTDTQYF. Written as DNA, the CDR3 is TGTGCCAGCAGACCTGACAGGGGAGGGACAGATACGCAGTATTTT.

In this sample, this clonotype turned up many times. V usage is TRBV10-3 and J usage is TRBJ1-5; D remains unclear. The V gene lost 3 bases and the J gene lost 5 bases, with 11 bases spanning the gap. Germline-derived CDR1 and CDR2 are ENHRY and SYGVKD. The CDR3 spans 14 residues. The CDR3 here is CAISERPQDQPQHF. For the CDR3, the DNA is TGTGCCATCAGTGAAAGACCCCAGGATCAGCCCCAGCATTTT.

This clonotype was seen repeatedly, ten times or more. The chain links TRBV12-5 to TRBJ1-1, with unresolved D. Trimming removed 0 bases at V and 5 bases at J, with 7 bases between. The germline gives CDR1 LGHNT, CDR2 FRNRAP. The CDR3 contains 13 residues. CDR3 nucleotide sequence: TGTGCTAGTGGTTTGGTATCGGGAACTGAAGCTTTCTTT. Translating it yields CASGLVSGTEAFF.

This clonotype was seen a few times. V and J are TRBV9 and TRBJ2-3, with 9 bases aligning to TRBD2. CDR1 SGDLS and CDR2 YYNGEE come from the germline V gene. CDR3 length: 18 residues. Trimming removed 0 bases from V and 0 bases from J; junction bases left unmatched: 8. Here the CDR3 reads CASSVAPLAGASTDTQYF. In DNA form, the CDR3 reads TGTGCCAGCAGCGTAGCGCCTTTAGCGGGGGCTAGCACAGATACGCAGTATTTT.

Ten or more counts support this clonotype. V is TRBV27 and J is TRBJ1-1, with a possible D match to TRBD1 (5 bases). V was cut by 3 bases and J by 4 bases, with 15 bases left in between. This CDR3 region has 15 residues. Per germline, CDR1 MNHEY and CDR2 SMNVEV (reference sequence). CDR3 sequence reads: CASSLGRLDSTEAFF. For the CDR3, the DNA is TGTGCCAGCAGTTTGGGACGACTCGATAGCACTGAAGCTTTCTTT.

This clonotype was seen a handful of times. CDR3 nucleotides: TGCGCCAGCAGCTTGGTGGGAGGAGCCCAAGAGACCCAGTACTTC. This codes for CASSLVGGAQETQYF. V is TRBV5-1 and J is TRBJ2-5; D might be TRBD2 (6 bases). The CDR3 runs 15 residues. The germline gives CDR1 SGHRS, CDR2 YFSETQ. The ends were cut back, 0 bases at V and 1 base at J, with 10 bases in the middle.

CDR3: CASSFRQGADTEAFF. Here the CDR3 DNA reads TGTGCCAGCAGTTTCCGACAGGGGGCGGACACTGAAGCTTTCTTT. J is TRBJ1-1 and V is TRBV6-2 or TRBV6-3; 10 bases line up with TRBD1. The junction had 5 bases not matched to a gene; V was cut back by 4 bases and J by 3 bases. Germline V gene data show CDR1 as MNHEY and CDR2 as SVGEGT. The CDR3 totals 15 residues.

This clonotype was seen ten or more times. J is TRBJ1-1 and V is TRBV9; 8 bases are shared with TRBD1. From germline, CDR1 is SGDLS and CDR2 YYNGEE. V lost 4 bases, J lost 0 bases, and 2 bases stayed unmatched. The CDR3 sequence is 14 residues long. In nucleotides, the CDR3 is TGTGCCAGCAGCCCGGACAGGGTGAACACTGAAGCTTTCTTT. It encodes CASSPDRVNTEAFF. Combining the CDR3 with reference TRBV9 and TRBJ1-1 gives the whole variable domain DSGVTQTPKHLITATGQRVTLRCSPRSGDLSVYWYQQSLDQGLQFLIQYYNGEERAKGNILERFSAQQFPDLHSELNLSSLELGDSALYFCASSPDRVNTEAFFGQGTRLTVV.

This clonotype was picked up many times. The gene calls are TRBV6-1 and TRBJ2-1, with D unresolved. This CDR3 is 13 amino acids long. Trimming stripped 7 bases from V and 1 base from J, with 8 bases between. Germline CDR1 reads MNHNS; CDR2 reads SASEGT. CDR3 amino acids: CASTESSYNEQFF. The CDR3 coding sequence is TGTGCCAGCACTGAGAGTTCCTACAATGAGCAGTTCTTC.

This clonotype has a handful of counts. V usage is TRBV12-3 or TRBV12-4 and J usage is TRBJ2-1; D unresolved. There are 15 residues in the CDR3. V was shortened by 5 bases and J by 0 bases, with 11 bases between the two germline ends. The CDR3 DNA reads TGTGCCAGCAGTCTCACACTGAGCTCCTACAATGAGCAGTTCTTC. Protein product: CASSLTLSSYNEQFF.

This clonotype was counted ten times or more. The CDR3 spells CASSLRGIETQYF. The CDR3 DNA follows: TGTGCCAGCAGCTTACGGGGGATAGAGACCCAGTACTTC. V and J are TRBV7-9 and TRBJ2-5; D is possibly TRBD2 (6 bases). Trimming took 2 bases from V and 4 from J, leaving 8 bases between them. Germline V gives CDR1 SEHNR, CDR2 FQNEAQ (reference sequence). CDR3 length: 13 residues.

This clonotype turned up a few times. V is TRBV2 and J is TRBJ2-5; D uncertain. The CDR3 covers 16 residues. The V end was cut by 3 bases, the J end by 0 bases, with 14 bases between. In germline, CDR1 is SNHLY, CDR2 FYNNEI. This chain's CDR3 is CASSDTPGLYQETQYF. The CDR3 DNA sequence: TGTGCCAGCAGTGATACCCCTGGATTGTACCAAGAGACCCAGTACTTC.

The chain links TRBV27 to TRBJ1-5; the D gene is possibly TRBD1 (5 bases). Germline V gene data show CDR1 as MNHEY and CDR2 as SMNVEV (reference sequence). The CDR3 is 15 residues long. V gave up 6 bases and J gave up 2 bases, with 14 bases separating them. CDR3 sequence reads: CASRAGTGGNQPQHF. The CDR3 region has the DNA TGTGCCAGCAGGGCCGGGACTGGGGGCAATCAGCCCCAGCATTTT.

This clonotype was counted between two and nine times. The V gene is TRBV3-1, the J gene TRBJ2-3; no reliable D call. CDR1 and CDR2 (germline): LGHDT, YNNKEL (reference sequence). V was shortened by 0 bases and J by 1 base, with 11 bases between the two germline ends. The CDR3 sequence is 16 residues long. CDR3 nucleotides: TGTGCCAGCAGCCAAGAGCCGGCAAGGGGCACAGATACGCAGTATTTT. Protein: CASSQEPARGTDTQYF.

The sample holds a few counts of this clonotype. The CDR3 protein is CSASPGRGTGELFF. The CDR3 DNA reads TGCAGTGCCTCGCCTGGCAGGGGCACCGGGGAGCTGTTTTTT. This chain joins TRBV20-1 and TRBJ2-2; tentatively, D is TRBD1 (6 bases). CDR3 length: 14 amino acids. V was pared by 6 bases and J by 4 bases, with 15 bases between. CDR1 DFQATT and CDR2 SNEGSKA come from the germline V gene (reference sequence).